This TCR beta chain was sequenced for a study of identical twins. Germline V gene data show CDR1 as DFQATT and CDR2 as SNEGSKA (reference sequence). CDR3 size: 11 residues. The ends were cut back, 6 bases at V and 3 bases at J, with 9 bases in the middle. Broader study findings: In zero-insertion analyses, partial confounding could arise from invariant MAIT and iNKT cells.

A universal primer binding site was introduced by template switching. The final cDNA contained unique molecular identifiers. One entry per CDR3 protein, called by TCRdb with MiXCR from the 5' RACE reads. The sample has roughly 690,000 distinct CDR3 sequences, around 5.7% seen once; the top ten hold 1.5% to 2%. Concerning this clonotype itself: Its antigen remains unidentified.

The chain is built from TRBV20-1 and TRBJ2-7; D is perhaps TRBD1 (6 bases). The source material was naive T cells sorted from blood. The TCR originated in a man aged 18 to 35 in good health. In nucleotides, the CDR3 is TGCAGTGCAAAACAGGGCTACGAGCAGTACTTC. This codes for CSAKQGYEQYF.